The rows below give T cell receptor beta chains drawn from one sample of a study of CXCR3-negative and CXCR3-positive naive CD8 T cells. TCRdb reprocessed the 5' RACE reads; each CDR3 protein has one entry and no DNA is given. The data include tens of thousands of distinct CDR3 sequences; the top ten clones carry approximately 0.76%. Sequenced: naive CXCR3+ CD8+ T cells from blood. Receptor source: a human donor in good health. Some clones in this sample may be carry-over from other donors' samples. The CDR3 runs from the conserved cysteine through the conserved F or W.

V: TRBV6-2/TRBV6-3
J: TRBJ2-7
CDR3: CASSHGLEGPRGEQYF

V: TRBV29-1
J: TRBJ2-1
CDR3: CSVVQGAHNEQFF

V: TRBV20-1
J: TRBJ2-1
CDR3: CSARDPGLAGVNEQFF

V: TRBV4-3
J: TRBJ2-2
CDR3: CASSQDRGAGELFF

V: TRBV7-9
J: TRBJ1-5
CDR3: CASSRTGVDQPQHF

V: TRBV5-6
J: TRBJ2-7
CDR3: CASSLDASSRWVEQYF

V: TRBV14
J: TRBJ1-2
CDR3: CASSQANNYYGYTF

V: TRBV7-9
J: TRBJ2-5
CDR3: CASSLAGQGLYESTQYF

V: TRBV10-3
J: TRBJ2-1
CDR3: CAISVSSGSSYNEQFF

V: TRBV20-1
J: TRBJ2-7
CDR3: CSASGLAGEQYF

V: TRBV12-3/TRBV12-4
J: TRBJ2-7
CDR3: CASSSRRRLLEEKQYF

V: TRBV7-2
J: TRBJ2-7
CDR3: CASGLPGLVYEQYF

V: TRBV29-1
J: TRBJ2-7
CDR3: CSVRLALTYELYF

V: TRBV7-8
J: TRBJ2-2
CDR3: CASSQKVPGELFF

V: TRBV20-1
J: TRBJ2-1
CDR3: CSARIRDREYNEQFF

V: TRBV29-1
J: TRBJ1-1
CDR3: CSSGQGLNTEAFF

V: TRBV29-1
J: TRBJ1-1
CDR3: CSVEGRPLPNTEAFF

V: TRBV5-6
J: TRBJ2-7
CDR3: CASSPQGVRTYEQYF

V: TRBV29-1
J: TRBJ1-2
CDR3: CSVENRVGGYTF

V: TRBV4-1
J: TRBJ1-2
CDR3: CASSPGEAAYGYTF

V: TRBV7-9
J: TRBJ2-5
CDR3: CASSLSQGGETQYF

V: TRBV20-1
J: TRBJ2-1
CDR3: CSARGLAAYNEQFF

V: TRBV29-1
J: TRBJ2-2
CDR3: CSVEMAANTGELFF

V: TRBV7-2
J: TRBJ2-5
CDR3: CASSLGLGEEETQYF

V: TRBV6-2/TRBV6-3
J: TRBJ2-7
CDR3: CASSYPSGRGDFWEQYF

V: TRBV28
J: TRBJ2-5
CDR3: CASSFPTSGGNQETQYF

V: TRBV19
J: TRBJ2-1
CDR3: CASSILARGAYNEQFF

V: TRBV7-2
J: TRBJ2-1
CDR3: CASSLNGGSSYNEQFF

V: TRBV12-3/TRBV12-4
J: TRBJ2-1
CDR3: CASSSNHLSSYNEQFF

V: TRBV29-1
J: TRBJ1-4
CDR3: CSVGDRNEKLFF

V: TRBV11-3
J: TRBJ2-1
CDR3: CASSLRASGTWDEQFF

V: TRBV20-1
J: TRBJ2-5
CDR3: CSARPPLAEPKETQYF

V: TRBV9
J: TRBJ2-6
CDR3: CASSANRQLSGANVLTF

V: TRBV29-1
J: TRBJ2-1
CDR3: CSVEVHPRLAGGPSSYNEQFF

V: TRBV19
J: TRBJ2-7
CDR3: CASSPATGYSYEQYF

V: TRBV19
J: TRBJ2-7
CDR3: CASSIDLRTAYEQYF

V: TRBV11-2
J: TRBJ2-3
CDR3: CASSLIPDTQYF

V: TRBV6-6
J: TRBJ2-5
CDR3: CASFSLLAGSETQYF

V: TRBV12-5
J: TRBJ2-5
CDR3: CASGFDSTQETQYF

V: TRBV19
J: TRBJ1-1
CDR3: CASGQANTEAFF

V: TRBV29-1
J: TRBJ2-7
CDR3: CSIGQEASYEQYF

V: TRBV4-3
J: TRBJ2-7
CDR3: CASSQDGSSQGAYEQYF

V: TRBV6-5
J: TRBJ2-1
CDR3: CASSYSQLAGSDSNEQFF

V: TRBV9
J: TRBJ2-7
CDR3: CANTTAGTAPYEQYF

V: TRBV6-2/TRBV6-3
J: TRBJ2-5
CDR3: CASSWDTETQYF

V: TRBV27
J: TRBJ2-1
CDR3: CASSSRTESSYNEQFF

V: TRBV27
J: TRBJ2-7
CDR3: CASSSLPTYEQYF

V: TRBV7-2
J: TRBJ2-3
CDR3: CASSPAGFEEQYF

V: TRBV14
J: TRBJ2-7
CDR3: CSSSQGTALGEQYF

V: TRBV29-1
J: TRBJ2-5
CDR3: CSDGGGLTQETQYF

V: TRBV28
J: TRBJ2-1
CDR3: CASRGDISYNEQFF

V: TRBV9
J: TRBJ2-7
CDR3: CASSVAGGAAYEQYF

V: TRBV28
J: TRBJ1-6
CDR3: CAIPGQGNSPLHF

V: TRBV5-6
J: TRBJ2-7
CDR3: CASSLWEYEQYF

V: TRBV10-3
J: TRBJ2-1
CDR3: CAISEQGTYNEQFF